The 19 T cell receptor beta chains presented below share a single source sample, sequenced in a study of graft-versus-host responses after intestinal transplantation. Sequenced by immunoSEQ multiplex PCR; TCRdb stores in-frame clones only, minus some. The profile shows tens of thousands of clones, under 95% of them singletons. The sample consisted of PBMCs, taken roughly 120 days after intestinal transplantation. The receptors here all came from a human patient who received an intestinal transplant, so some T cells may come from the graft donor.

The chain combines TRBV4-1 with TRBJ2-2; no clear D gene. Germline V gives CDR1 MGHRA, CDR2 YSYEKL. V dropped 0 bases and J dropped 7 bases, with 6 bases sitting between them. The CDR3 length is 13 residues. The CDR3 nucleotides are TGCGCCAGCAGCCAAGAGGGTTTCGGGGAGCTGTTTTTT. Its protein is CASSQEGFGELFF.

V usage is TRBV9 and J usage is TRBJ2-1; 7 nucleotides line up with TRBD2. This CDR3 is built from 14 residues. V lost 3 bases and J lost 5; bases outside the gene matches: 5. The germline CDR1 and CDR2 sequences are SGDLS and YYNGEE. The CDR3 DNA reads as TGTGCCAGCAGCGAGGGAGGGCCACACAATGAGCAGTTCTTC. Its protein product is CASSEGGPHNEQFF.

The CDR3 DNA follows: TGTGCCAGCAGCCTAAACGTACGGAACACTGAAGCTTTCTTT. As protein: CASSLNVRNTEAFF. V gene TRBV4-2 combines with J gene TRBJ1-1; D is unclear. Germline CDR1 and CDR2: LGHNA and YNFKEQ. V was trimmed by 4 bases and J by 1 base, leaving 10 bases between them. The CDR3 loop spans 14 amino acids.

This chain uses TRBV27 with TRBJ2-6; D unclear. V was pared by 5 bases and J by 2 bases, with 13 bases between. There are 16 residues in the CDR3. Germline-derived CDR1 and CDR2 are MNHEY and SMNVEV (reference sequence). The CDR3 DNA reads as TGTGCCAGCAGTCCACGCCCGGGTGCTGGGGCCAACGTCCTGACTTTC. It yields the protein CASSPRPGAGANVLTF.

V and J are TRBV2 and TRBJ2-3, with D tentatively TRBD2 (5 bases). Looked up from germline, CDR1 is SNHLY and CDR2 is FYNNEI. The CDR3 contains 13 residues. Trimming shortened V by 4 bases and J by 4 bases, and 9 bases separated the two germline ends. The CDR3 spells CASSVTRADTQYF. The CDR3 DNA reads as TGTGCCAGCAGTGTTACGCGGGCAGATACGCAGTATTTT.

DNA for the CDR3: TGTGCCAGCAGCACACCTCTCGGACAGGGGGCTGACAATGAGCAGTTCTTC. Its protein is CASSTPLGQGADNEQFF. The chain recombines TRBV11-2 with TRBJ2-1, with TRBD1 matching 11 bases. The V gene's germline CDR1 is SGHAT and CDR2 FQNNGV. Unmatched junction bases numbered 11, after V lost 5 bases and J lost 5 bases. The CDR3 is made up of 17 amino acids.

This chain links TRBV4-1 with TRBJ1-5; TRBD1 is a possible D gene (6 bases). With 5 bases removed from V and 6 bases from J, the gap between germline ends came to 11 bases. Germline CDR1 MGHRA, CDR2 YSYEKL. The CDR3 runs to 13 residues. CDR3 residues: CASSDTGFQPQHF. The DNA of the CDR3 is TGCGCCAGCAGCGACACAGGGTTTCAGCCCCAGCATTTT.

V is TRBV28 and J is TRBJ2-5, with TRBD2 as a possible D gene (5 bases). From germline, CDR1 is MDHEN and CDR2 SYDVKM. There are 13 residues in the CDR3. Trimming stripped 3 bases from V and 0 bases from J, with 5 bases between. This CDR3 is CASSLEDQETQYF. Written as DNA, the CDR3 is TGTGCCAGCAGTTTGGAGGACCAAGAGACCCAGTACTTC.

With regard to this clone: One end of the junction is discordant with germline, which a read error may explain. The chain carries TRBV30 and TRBJ2-7; the D gene is possibly TRBD2 (5 bases). The CDR3 sequence is 12 residues long. The germline V gene has CDR1 GTSNPN and CDR2 SVGIG (reference sequence). This CDR3 reads CAWSASFRGAWF. Written as DNA, the CDR3 is TGTGCCTGGAGTGCCTCATTCCGGGGTGCGTGGTTC.

Turning to this clone: Other DNA sequences within the sample encode an identical CDR3. The V gene is TRBV9, the J gene TRBJ1-2, with D uncertain. The CDR3 has 13 amino acids. V dropped 0 bases and J dropped 1 base, with 4 bases sitting between them. In germline, CDR1 is SGDLS, CDR2 YYNGEE. The CDR3 protein is CASSVAVNYGYTF. CDR3 nucleotides: TGTGCCAGCAGCGTAGCCGTTAACTATGGCTACACCTTC.

The gene calls are TRBV6-5 and TRBJ2-5; TRBD2 matches at 12 bases. This CDR3 has 15 residues. Trimming removed 4 bases from V and 5 bases from J; junction bases left unmatched: 5. Germline lookup yields CDR1 MNHEY and CDR2 SVGAGI. CDR3 nucleotides: TGTGCCAGCAGTTCCGCTAGCGGGGGGGCCGAGACCCAGTACTTC. Amino acid sequence: CASSSASGGAETQYF.

The rearrangement uses TRBV5-1 and TRBJ1-2; D is perhaps TRBD1 (6 bases). Trimming took 2 bases from V and 8 from J, leaving 13 bases between them. The CDR3 is 13 residues long. From germline, CDR1 is SGHRS and CDR2 YFSETQ. The CDR3 DNA is TGCGCCAGCAGCTTCGGGGGGCAAGGCGGCTACACCTTC. This codes for CASSFGGQGGYTF.

This chain connects TRBV13 to TRBJ1-1; 11 bases are a match to TRBD1. Germline V gene lookup returns CDR1 PRHDT and CDR2 FYEKMQ (reference sequence). The J segment lost 5 bases and the V segment lost 2 bases, leaving 10 bases of the junction unmatched. This CDR3 has 17 residues. The CDR3 protein is CASSLFGTGGGGTEAFF. In DNA form, the CDR3 reads TGTGCCAGCAGCTTATTTGGGACAGGGGGTGGTGGGACTGAAGCTTTCTTT.

The V and J genes are TRBV5-1 and TRBJ2-7; 7 nucleotides agree with TRBD1. V lost 2 bases to trimming and J lost 3 bases; unmatched junction nucleotides: 14. CDR1 SGHRS and CDR2 YFSETQ come from the germline V gene. This CDR3 has 17 amino acids. CDR3 protein: CASSLGPRQGMGYEQYF. The CDR3, as DNA: TGCGCCAGCAGCTTAGGGCCTCGACAGGGTATGGGCTACGAGCAGTACTTC.

This clone was recorded a few times. The V gene is TRBV19, the J gene TRBJ2-7, with TRBD2 matching over 10 bases. The CDR3 is made up of 17 amino acids. Germline values: CDR1 LNHDA, CDR2 SQIVND (reference sequence). The V and J ends lost 5 bases and 5 bases, in that order; junction bases with no gene match: 15. CDR3 in DNA: TGTGCCAGTAGTGTAACTAGCGGGACACGTACGGCACACGAGCAGTACTTC. It specifies CASSVTSGTRTAHEQYF.

Remarks on this clone: The junction differs from germline at one of its ends, possibly a read error. This rearrangement joins TRBV5-6 to TRBJ2-2, with D maybe TRBD2 (6 bases). The length of the CDR3 is 14 residues. Germline CDR1 and CDR2: SGHDT and YYEEEE. The CDR3 DNA reads TGTGCCAGCAGCTTGGTACTAGCTGTAGGGGAGCTGTCTTTT. This sequence encodes CASSLVLAVGELSF.

The chain combines TRBV7-8 with TRBJ2-5; D is unresolved. The last part of the DNA fits TRBJ2-7 better; the J call may be wrong. This CDR3 has 15 amino acids. The germline CDR1 and CDR2 sequences are SGHVS and FQNEAQ. This CDR3 is CASSLAARSSYEQYF. CDR3 DNA sequence: TGTGCCAGCAGCTTAGCAGCCAGGAGCTCCTACGAGCAGTACTTC.

Only one count was recorded for this clone. The chain employs TRBV25-1 and TRBJ2-7; 7 nucleotides line up with TRBD2. The CDR3 is 14 residues long. V trimming: 1 base; J trimming: 5 bases; junction bases outside the gene matches: 5. Germline V gene data show CDR1 as MGHDK and CDR2 as SYGVNS. DNA of the CDR3: TGTGCCAGCAGTGAATGGGCGGGAGTGGACGAGCAGTACTTC. Protein sequence: CASSEWAGVDEQYF.

The chain recombines TRBV4-1 with TRBJ2-1, with a weak D call TRBD2 (7 bases). Trimming took 0 bases from V and 0 from J, leaving 15 bases between them. Germline CDR1 MGHRA, CDR2 YSYEKL. This CDR3 is 18 amino acids long. Here the CDR3 DNA reads TGCGCCAGCAGCCAAGATGTCGGGGGGCTTAGCTCCTACAATGAGCAGTTCTTC. Residues: CASSQDVGGLSSYNEQFF.